This TCR beta chain was sequenced in a study of control samples from healthy donors and cancer patients. The data were produced by immunoSEQ multiplex PCR, yet TCRdb's version contains in-frame clones alone and is incomplete. The data contain more than 100,000 clones, 75% to 95% of them singletons. The CDR3 has 13 amino acids. Deletions cut 3 bases from V and 1 base from J, with 6 bases between. Germline V gene data show CDR1 as MDHEN and CDR2 as SYDVKM. The sequenced sample consisted of blood. The chain is built from TRBV28 and TRBJ1-1; D call uncertain. The TCR comes from a young man in good health. The CDR3 protein is CASSFAGNTEAFF. As DNA, the CDR3 is TGTGCCAGCAGTTTCGCAGGGAACACTGAAGCTTTCTTT.